This TCR beta chain was captured in a study of tumor and adjacent non-tumor tissue in lung cancer. The wider study: There were 11 to 13 adenocarcinoma, 2 squamous cell carcinoma and 1 small cell lung cancer cases. Aged 31 to 76 years, patients included about 11 men and five or six women with stage I to III disease. Study findings and constraints: In normal lung, the top 100 clones were significantly more dominant than in tumor. Significantly higher TCR diversity was found in tumor than normal lung.

Three rounds of nested PCR, following a modified ARM-PCR protocol, produced the TCRbeta library. TCRdb fed the multiplex PCR reads into MiXCR, producing one record per CDR3 protein. Of some 100,000 distinct CDR3 sequences in the sample, less than 75% are singletons; the top ten hold approximately 18%. RNA was extracted from bulk tissue without any cell sorting. This non-tumor lung sample came from over 3 cm beyond the tumor edge. Germline loops: CDR1 SGHNT, CDR2 YYREEE (reference sequence). This CDR3 has 15 amino acids. Points on this clonotype: Antigen: not known.

The TCR was taken from a man aged 30 to 45 with non-small cell lung cancer. This chain uses TRBV5-4 with TRBJ1-4; D perhaps matches TRBD1 (5 bases). The sequenced sample was distant non-tumor lung tissue. CDR3 region: CASSLVGAEGEKLFF. DNA for the CDR3: TGTGCTAGTAGCTTGGTAGGGGCCGAAGGTGAAAAACTGTTTTTT.